This T cell receptor beta chain was profiled in a study of radiation and T cells in renal cell carcinoma. Study-wide context: Nephrectomy followed 15 Gy stereotactic body radiation by 4 weeks. Findings of the study overall: In blood, top tumor clones expanded by 2 weeks, shrinking by 4.

Time point denoted: blood 2 weeks post-SBRT. Specified treatment: 15 Gy SBRT to primary tumor, nephrectomy 4 weeks later. The tumor was a clear cell renal cell carcinoma. Details on this clone: Its target is unknown.

This CDR3 is built from 14 residues. Germline loops: CDR1 SGHRS, CDR2 YFSETQ. Deletions cut 8 bases from V and 6 bases from J, with 21 bases between. The table came from immunoSEQ multiplex PCR; TCRdb's copy has only in-frame clones and leaves some out. The sample has 100,000 to 150,000 clones, 81% seen once. This material consisted of blood, taken from a patient whose treatment included radiotherapy and nephrectomy. This clonotype was sampled from a man between 50 and 59 years old with renal cell carcinoma. The chain links TRBV5-1 to TRBJ2-7; D perhaps matches TRBD1 (6 bases). The CDR3: CASNQDSTPLEQYF. The CDR3 coding sequence is TGCGCCAGTAACCAGGACAGCACCCCCCTCGAGCAGTACTTC.